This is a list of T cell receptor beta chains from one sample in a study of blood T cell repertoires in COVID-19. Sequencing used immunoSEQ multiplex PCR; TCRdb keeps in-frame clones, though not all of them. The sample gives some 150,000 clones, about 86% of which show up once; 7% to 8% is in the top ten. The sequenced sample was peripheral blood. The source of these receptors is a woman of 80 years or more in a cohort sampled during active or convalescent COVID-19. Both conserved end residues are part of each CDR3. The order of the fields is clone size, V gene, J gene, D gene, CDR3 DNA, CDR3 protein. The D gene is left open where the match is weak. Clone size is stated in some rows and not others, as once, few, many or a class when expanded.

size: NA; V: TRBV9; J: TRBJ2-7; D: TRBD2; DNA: TGTGCCAGCAGCGCCGGGACTAGTGGATCCTACGAGCAGTACTTC; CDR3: CASSAGTSGSYEQYF
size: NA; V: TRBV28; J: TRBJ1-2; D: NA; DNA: TGTGCCAGCAGTTTATTTGGCAGGGGAGACGGCTACACCTTC; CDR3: CASSLFGRGDGYTF
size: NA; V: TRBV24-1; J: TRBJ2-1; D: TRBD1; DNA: TGTGCCACAAGAGCCTCCGGGACAGGGGTTGAGCAGTTCTTC; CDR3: CATRASGTGVEQFF
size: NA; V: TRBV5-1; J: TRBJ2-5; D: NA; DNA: TGCGCCAGCAGCTTGCCGAGACAGCAGTACCAAGAGACCCAGTACTTC; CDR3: CASSLPRQQYQETQYF
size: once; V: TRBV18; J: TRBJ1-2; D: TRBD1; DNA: TGTGCCAGCTCACCACCGCCCCAGACAGGGGGAAGGGATGGCTACACCTTC; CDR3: CASSPPPQTGGRDGYTF
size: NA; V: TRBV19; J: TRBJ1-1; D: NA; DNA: TGTGCCAGTAGCCTCTGGGTGGGGGGGCCGAACACTGAAGCTTTCTTT; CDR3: CASSLWVGGPNTEAFF
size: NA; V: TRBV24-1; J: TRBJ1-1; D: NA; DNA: TGTGCCACCAGTGATACGACTCGCACTGAAGCTTTCTTT; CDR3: CATSDTTRTEAFF
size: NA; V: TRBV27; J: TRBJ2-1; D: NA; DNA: TGTGCCAGCAGGTACTTGGCGGCGTACAATGAGCAGTTCTTC; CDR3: CASRYLAAYNEQFF
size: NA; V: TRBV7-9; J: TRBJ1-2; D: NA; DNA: TGTGCCAGCAGCCCTACGTTCCTCAACTATGGCTACACCTTC; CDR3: CASSPTFLNYGYTF
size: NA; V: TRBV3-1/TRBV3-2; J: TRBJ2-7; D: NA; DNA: TGTGCCAGCAGCCAAGTGACGGGGTACTACGAGCAGTACTTC; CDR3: CASSQVTGYYEQYF
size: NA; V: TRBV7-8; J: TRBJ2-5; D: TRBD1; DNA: TGTGCCAGCAGCTTAGGCTACAGGGGGGAGACCCAGTACTTC; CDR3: CASSLGYRGETQYF
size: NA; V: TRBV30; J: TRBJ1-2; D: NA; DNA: TGTGCCTGGAGTGTATTCAGGGGCCAAGGAGGCTACACCTTC; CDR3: CAWSVFRGQGGYTF
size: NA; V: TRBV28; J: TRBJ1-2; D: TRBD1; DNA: TGTGCCAGCAGTCCCCAGGACAGGGATGGGAATGGCTACACCTTC; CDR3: CASSPQDRDGNGYTF
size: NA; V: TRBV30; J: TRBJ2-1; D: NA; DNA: TGTGCCTGCTGGGGAGGTGAGCAGTTCTTC; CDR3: CACWGGEQFF
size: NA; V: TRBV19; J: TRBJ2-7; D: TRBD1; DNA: TGTGCCAGTACCCCCGGACAGGATTCCTACGAGCAGTACTTC; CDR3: CASTPGQDSYEQYF
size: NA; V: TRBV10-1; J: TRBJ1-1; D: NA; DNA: TGCGCCAGCGGCACCTGTGAAGCTTTCTTT; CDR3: CASGTCEAFF
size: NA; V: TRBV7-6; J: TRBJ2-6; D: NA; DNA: TGTGCCAGCGGGGGCCGTCTAGGCCCCACCTTTGCTGGGGCCAACGTCCTGACTTTC; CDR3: CASGGRLGPTFAGANVLTF
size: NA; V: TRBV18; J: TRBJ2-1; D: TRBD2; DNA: TGTGCCAGCTCACCACCGGGAGGGAACTCCTACAATGAGCAGTTCTTC; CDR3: CASSPPGGNSYNEQFF
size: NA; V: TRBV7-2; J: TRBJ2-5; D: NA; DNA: TGTGCCAGCAGCTTCCCCCCCCGGGACACCTACTTCCAGTACTTC; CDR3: CASSFPPRDTYFQYF
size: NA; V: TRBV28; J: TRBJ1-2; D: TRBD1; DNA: TGTGCCAGCAGTCAACAGGGGTACGGATATGGCTACACCTTC; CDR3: CASSQQGYGYGYTF
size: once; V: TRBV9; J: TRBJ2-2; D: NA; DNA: TGTGCCAGCAGCCCTCGGACAGATAGCACCGGGGAGCTGTTTTTT; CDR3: CASSPRTDSTGELFF
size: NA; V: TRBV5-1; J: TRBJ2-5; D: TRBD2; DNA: TGCGCCAGCAGCTTGGGGGAACTAGCGGGAGGTTTGGAGACCCAGTACTTC; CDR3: CASSLGELAGGLETQYF
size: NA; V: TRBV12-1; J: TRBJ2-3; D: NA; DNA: TGTGCCAGCAGCTCAGGACTAGCGGGGGACAGGTCCACGGATACGCAGTATTTT; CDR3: CASSSGLAGDRSTDTQYF
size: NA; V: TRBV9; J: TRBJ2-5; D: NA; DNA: TGTGCCAGCAGCCCTCAGAGCGGCCAAGAGACCCAGTACTTC; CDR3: CASSPQSGQETQYF
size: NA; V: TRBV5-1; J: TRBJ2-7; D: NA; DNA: TGCGCCAGCAGCTTGAATCGACAGGCCTACGAGCAGTACTTC; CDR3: CASSLNRQAYEQYF
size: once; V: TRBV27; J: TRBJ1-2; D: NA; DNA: TGTGCCAGCAGTTTGGCCCCGGGGCAGGGAGGCTATGGCTACACCTTC; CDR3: CASSLAPGQGGYGYTF